The source of this T cell receptor beta chain is a study of CD8+ T cells in alopecia areata. In the study overall: Treated individuals took tofacitinib by mouth, 5 to 10 mg twice daily.

V shed 2 bases and J shed 0 bases, with 10 bases lying between them. The CDR3 length is 15 residues. The V gene's germline CDR1 is SGHDT and CDR2 YYEEEE. Individuals with alopecia areata gave both lesional scalp punch biopsies and peripheral blood for collection. RNA was isolated and reverse transcribed to cDNA, the sequencing template. The method was immunoSEQ multiplex PCR; TCRdb's version includes in-frame clones alone and lacks a portion of them. The sample holds over 120,000 clones, roughly 62% seen once. The origin of this receptor is a human donor with alopecia areata. The rearrangement links TRBV5-6 to TRBJ2-3; the D gene could be TRBD1 or TRBD2 (6 bases each). The sample consisted of CD4+ T cells sorted from blood, taken at week 0. CDR3 in amino acids: CASSFRGPSTDTQYF. The CDR3 nucleotides are TGTGCCAGCAGCTTCCGGGGGCCTAGCACAGATACGCAGTATTTT.